This entry lists 16 T cell receptor beta chains sequenced from one sample in a study of patients and donors after allogeneic stem cell transplantation. Each CDR3 protein gets one entry after TCRdb re-called the RT-PCR reads with MiXCR. This sample has 390,000 or so distinct CDR3 sequences; around 16% occur once, and the top ten carry over 6%. Sequenced sample: blood, either unsorted or a sorted T cell fraction (not recorded which). These receptors were collected from a human donor who was either an allogeneic HSCT recipient or a stem cell or donor lymphocyte infusion donor (not recorded which). It is not recorded whose cells these are; they may come from a transplant donor.

This clonotype was seen ten or more times. The J gene is TRBJ1-1, the V gene TRBV12-3 or TRBV12-4; D ambiguous. The CDR3 totals 13 residues. Trimming left V 5 bases short and J 1 base short, with 8 bases between. CDR3 loop: CASSLRQNTEAFF. CDR3 coding DNA: TGTGCCAGCAGTCTGCGACAGAACACTGAAGCTTTCTTT.

This clonotype was seen a few times. The CDR3 sequence is CASTQVGLEAFF. The DNA of the CDR3 is TGTGCCAGCACGCAGGTGGGGCTTGAAGCTTTCTTT. J is TRBJ1-1 and V is TRBV5-4, with a possible D match to TRBD1 (5 bases). The CDR3 loop spans 12 amino acids. Germline V gene sequence: CDR1 SGHNT, CDR2 YYREEE (reference sequence). The V gene lost 6 bases and the J gene lost 7 bases, with 13 bases spanning the gap.

The J gene is TRBJ1-2, the V gene TRBV7-9; D is unresolved. Germline V gene lookup returns CDR1 SEHNR and CDR2 FQNEAQ (reference sequence). V lost 1 base and J 6 bases, leaving 3 bases between the germline ends. The CDR3 contains 11 residues. The CDR3 spells CASSLENGYTF. For the CDR3, the DNA is TGTGCCAGCAGCTTAGAAAATGGCTACACCTTC. The entire variable domain, with the rest obtained from reference TRBV7-9 and TRBJ1-2, is as follows: DTGVSQNPRHKITKRGQNVTFRCDPISEHNRLYWYRQTLGQGPEFLTYFQNEAQLEKSRLLSDRFSAERPKGSFSTLEIQRTEQGDSAMYLCASSLENGYTFGSGTRLTVV.

The table lists this clonotype with a few counts. The CDR3 spells CASSDRGGQPQHF. CDR3 DNA: TGTGCCAGCAGCGACAGGGGCGGTCAGCCCCAGCATTTT. This chain uses TRBV7-2 with TRBJ1-5; the match to TRBD1 covers 8 bases. The CDR3 is 13 residues long. The ends lost 5 bases at V and 6 bases at J; junction bases unmatched: 3. Germline CDR1 is SGHTA and CDR2 is FQGNSA.

This clonotype came up a few times. V usage is TRBV29-1 and J usage is TRBJ1-1, with 9 bases aligning to TRBD1. V shed 7 bases, J shed 8 bases, and the junction held 11 bases outside the gene matches. The CDR3 consists of 13 residues. Germline CDR1 and CDR2: SQVTM and ANQGSEA. For the CDR3, the DNA is TGCAGCGCTCCAAGTCGGGACAGGGTAGAAGCTTTCTTT. This codes for CSAPSRDRVEAFF. Variable domain in full (rest from reference TRBV29-1 and TRBJ1-1): SAVISQKPSRDICQRGTSLTIQCQVDSQVTMMFWYRQQPGQSLTLIATANQGSEATYESGFVIDKFPISRPNLTFSTLTVSNMSPEDSSIYLCSAPSRDRVEAFFGQGTRLTVV.

This clonotype was seen a few times. The chain employs TRBV18 and TRBJ1-4; D gene uncertain. CDR1 is KGHSH and CDR2 is LQKENI in the germline V gene. This CDR3 comprises 15 residues. Trimming shortened V by 3 bases and J by 3 bases, and 11 bases separated the two germline ends. The CDR3: CASSPRRSSNEKLFF. CDR3 DNA: TGTGCCAGCTCACCCCGAAGGTCCTCTAATGAAAAACTGTTTTTT.

This clonotype appeared a few times. The chain is built from TRBV7-9 and TRBJ2-7; TRBD1 might be the D (5 bases). The CDR3 covers 16 residues. The germline gives CDR1 SEHNR, CDR2 FQNEAQ (reference sequence). Trimming removed 0 bases at V and 4 bases at J, with 16 bases between. The CDR3 DNA follows: TGTGCCAGCAGCTTAGCGCGAGGTAGGGGAATGTACGAGCAGTACTTC. Translating gives CASSLARGRGMYEQYF.

The chain combines TRBV28 with TRBJ2-7; D might be TRBD1 (6 bases). Trimming took off 8 bases at V and 5 bases at J, with 22 bases between the two ends. The CDR3 contains 15 residues. CDR1 is MDHEN, CDR2 SYDVKM, per germline. The CDR3 bases are TGTGCCAGCGATAGCCGCGGACAGAAGGGGGACGAGCAGTACTTC. Translation gives CASDSRGQKGDEQYF. Looking up the rest from reference TRBV28 and TRBJ2-7 gives the full variable domain: DVKVTQSSRYLVKRTGEKVFLECVQDMDHENMFWYRQDPGLGLRLIYFSYDVKMKEKGDIPEGYSVSREKKERFSLILESASTNQTSMYLCASDSRGQKGDEQYFGPGTRLTVT.

The chain recombines TRBV5-1 with TRBJ1-3; no reliable D call. CDR3 size: 12 residues. V lost 3 bases to trimming and J lost 4 bases, with 5 bases between them. The germline V gene has CDR1 SGHRS and CDR2 YFSETQ. This CDR3 reads CASSWPGNTIYF. DNA of the CDR3: TGCGCCAGCAGCTGGCCCGGAAACACCATATATTTT.

J is TRBJ2-3 and V is TRBV7-2, with 7 nucleotides matching TRBD2. The CDR3 runs to 16 residues. The V gene end was trimmed by 5 bases and the J gene end by 2 bases; junction bases not matched to a gene: 10. Germline values: CDR1 SGHTA, CDR2 FQGNSA. This CDR3 is CASSPTGDYYTDTQYF. Written as DNA, the CDR3 is TGTGCCAGCAGCCCGACGGGGGACTACTACACAGATACGCAGTATTTT.

The chain uses TRBV7-9 and TRBJ1-2; 7 bases line up with TRBD1. V shed 5 bases, J shed 7 bases, and the junction held 10 bases outside the gene matches. CDR3 size: 14 residues. Per germline, CDR1 SEHNR and CDR2 FQNEAQ (reference sequence). Written as DNA, the CDR3 is TGTGCCAGCAGCCCTCCGGACAGGAGAGGTGGCTACACCTTC. Its translation is CASSPPDRRGGYTF.

The V and J genes are TRBV4-1 and TRBJ1-2; TRBD1 matches 9 bases. Per the germline V gene, CDR1 is MGHRA and CDR2 is YSYEKL. V trimming: 0 bases; J trimming: 4 bases; junction bases outside the gene matches: 9. This CDR3 contains 17 residues. The CDR3 region has the DNA TGCGCCAGCAGCCAAGATCACACAGGGGGCATCGGCTATGGCTACACCTTC. Residues: CASSQDHTGGIGYGYTF.

This sequence joins TRBV20-1 and TRBJ2-1; 9 bases line up with TRBD2. The germline CDR1 and CDR2 sequences are DFQATT and SNEGSKA (reference sequence). This CDR3 contains 16 residues. The junction had 16 bases not matched to a gene; V was cut back by 5 bases and J by 8 bases. CDR3 nucleotide sequence: TGCAGTGCTGACCGGACTAGCGAAAACTACAATGATGAGCAGTTCTTC. It translates to CSADRTSENYNDEQFF.

This clonotype turned up a few times. The chain is built from TRBV29-1 and TRBJ2-1, with D possibly TRBD1 on 5 matching bases. V gave up 3 bases and J gave up 0 bases, with 9 bases separating them. The CDR3 consists of 14 residues. Germline V gene lookup returns CDR1 SQVTM and CDR2 ANQGSEA. CDR3: CSVEADSSYNEQFF. Here the CDR3 DNA reads TGCAGCGTTGAGGCAGACAGCTCCTACAATGAGCAGTTCTTC.

The chain has TRBV3-1 and TRBJ2-1; D is undetermined. From germline, CDR1 is LGHDT and CDR2 YNNKEL (reference sequence). Trimming cost V 4 bases and J 6 bases, with 10 bases left between them. CDR3 length equals 13 residues. The CDR3 is CASSLSACNEQFF. CDR3 bases: TGTGCCAGCAGCCTCTCTGCCTGCAATGAGCAGTTCTTC.

V and J are TRBV9 and TRBJ1-2; D remains ambiguous. The CDR3 runs 13 residues. Trimming stripped 3 bases from V and 4 bases from J, with 10 bases between. Germline V gene data show CDR1 as SGDLS and CDR2 as YYNGEE. CDR3 protein: CASSGSQPYGYTF. In DNA, the CDR3 is TGTGCCAGCAGCGGCAGCCAACCCTATGGCTACACCTTC. Full variable domain (outside the CDR3, taken from reference TRBV9 and TRBJ1-2): DSGVTQTPKHLITATGQRVTLRCSPRSGDLSVYWYQQSLDQGLQFLIQYYNGEERAKGNILERFSAQQFPDLHSELNLSSLELGDSALYFCASSGSQPYGYTFGSGTRLTVV.